The 12 T cell receptor beta chains below all came from one sample that was sequenced in a study of shared clonotypes between healthy human individuals. Generated by immunoSEQ multiplex PCR, the TCRdb table keeps only in-frame clones and is missing some. This table has about 1.1 million clones, roughly 77% appearing once. Input material: memory CD4+ T cells from PBMCs. Subset of the sample: CD45RA-negative fraction. All receptors derive from a young man in good health. Some clones in this sample may be carry-over from other donors' samples.

The CDR3 here is CASTAGWTAFYEQYF. The CDR3 nucleotides are TGTGCCAGCACCGCGGGGTGGACAGCCTTCTACGAGCAGTACTTC. The chain joins TRBV28 to TRBJ2-7, with D tentatively TRBD1 or TRBD2 (6 bases each). CDR3 size: 15 residues. Between the trimmed V and J ends, which lost 7 bases and 3 bases, there was a span of 19 bases. Germline values: CDR1 MDHEN, CDR2 SYDVKM.

This clone was observed a few times. This CDR3 is also generated by other DNA sequences in the sample. The chain recombines TRBV5-4 with TRBJ1-1; possible D gene TRBD1, 6 bases. V was trimmed by 0 bases and J by 0 bases, leaving 9 bases between them. The CDR3 sequence is 15 residues long. Germline V gene sequence: CDR1 SGHNT, CDR2 YYREEE (reference sequence). CDR3 sequence reads: CASSLAGGMNTEAFF. Written as DNA, the CDR3 is TGTGCCAGCAGCTTGGCCGGGGGCATGAACACTGAAGCTTTCTTT.

The V gene is TRBV6-1, the J gene TRBJ2-1, with D possibly called TRBD1 or TRBD2 (5 bases each). The V gene lost 6 bases and the J gene lost 10 bases, with 16 bases spanning the gap. This CDR3 has 13 amino acids. Per germline, CDR1 MNHNS and CDR2 SASEGT. The CDR3 nucleotides read TGTGCCAGCAGGTTTTCACTGGGGGTAGAGCAGTTCTTC. This sequence encodes CASRFSLGVEQFF.

V gene TRBV5-1 combines with J gene TRBJ2-5; 8 nucleotides align to TRBD1. The CDR3 runs 15 residues. CDR1 is SGHRS, CDR2 YFSETQ, per germline. V shed 0 bases and J 7 bases; nucleotides not matched to a gene: 8. CDR3 sequence: CASSLADRGVGTQYF. The DNA of the CDR3 is TGCGCCAGCAGCTTGGCCGACAGGGGCGTCGGGACCCAGTACTTC.

The J gene is TRBJ1-1, the V gene TRBV6-6; D is ambiguous. This CDR3 is 14 amino acids long. Trimming took 10 bases from V and 0 from J, leaving 15 bases between them. In germline, CDR1 is MNHNY, CDR2 SVGAGI (reference sequence). The CDR3 protein is CATLTPQLNTEAFF. CDR3 sequence (DNA): TGTGCCACCCTAACACCACAGCTGAACACTGAAGCTTTCTTT.

This clone has just a few counts. The chain links TRBV11-2 to TRBJ2-4, with unresolved D. Germline V lookup: CDR1 SGHAT, CDR2 FQNNGV. V lost 4 bases to trimming and J lost 4 bases, with 17 bases between them. The CDR3 runs to 16 residues. CDR3 in DNA: TGTGCCAGCAGCTCCCGCAGTGCCCTGGAGAAAAACATTCAGTACTTC. Protein sequence: CASSSRSALEKNIQYF.

On this clone itself: One end of the junction varies from germline; a read error may be responsible. The chain joins TRBV29-1 to TRBJ2-7, with 7 bases that match TRBD1. This CDR3 has 12 residues. Germline V gene sequence: CDR1 SQVTM, CDR2 ANQGSEA. The CDR3 coding sequence is TGCAGCGGGAGGACAGGCGAACTCGAGCGGTACTTC. Translation gives CSGRTGELERYF.

The gene calls are TRBV4-3 and TRBJ2-7; D unresolved. Germline V gene sequence: CDR1 LGHNA, CDR2 YSLEER. Trimming pared 0 bases from V and 5 bases from J, leaving 8 bases between. The CDR3 runs to 13 residues. This CDR3 is CASSQDFTHEQYF. CDR3 nucleotide sequence: TGCGCCAGCAGCCAAGATTTCACGCACGAGCAGTACTTC.

This clone was observed many times. The genes are TRBV30 and TRBJ2-1, with 9 bases identical to TRBD2. The CDR3 spans 16 residues. Germline V gives CDR1 GTSNPN, CDR2 SVGIG (reference sequence). Losses at the gene ends were 0 bases for V and 8 bases for J; bases not matched to a gene: 11. In DNA, the CDR3 is TGTGCCTGGAGTGTATTTGGAGGCGGGAGGGGCTATGAGCAGTTCTTC. Protein: CAWSVFGGGRGYEQFF.

The genes are TRBV25-1 and TRBJ2-5; D uncertain. Germline loops: CDR1 MGHDK, CDR2 SYGVNS. V was shortened by 4 bases and J by 4 bases, with 10 bases between the two germline ends. The CDR3 spans 13 residues. For the CDR3, the DNA is TGTGCCAGCAGTGGTCTGGGTCGAGAGACCCAGTACTTC. This encodes CASSGLGRETQYF.

This chain uses TRBV2 with TRBJ2-7; possible D gene TRBD1, 6 bases. CDR1 SNHLY and CDR2 FYNNEI come from the germline V gene. This CDR3 spans 14 amino acids. V lost 6 bases and J 5 bases, leaving 17 bases between the germline ends. The CDR3 sequence: CASRADRFSDEQYF. As DNA, the CDR3 is TGTGCCAGCAGGGCCGACAGGTTCAGCGACGAGCAGTACTTC.

The J gene is TRBJ1-2, the V gene TRBV5-8; D gene unclear. V gave up 3 bases and J gave up 4 bases, with 7 bases separating them. The CDR3 is 12 amino acids. CDR1 SGHTS and CDR2 YDEGEE come from the germline V gene. The CDR3: CASSYIFYGYTF. CDR3 bases: TGTGCCAGCAGCTACATCTTCTATGGCTACACCTTC.